The present entry profiles one T cell receptor beta chain with its context. The data derive from a study of blood T cell repertoires in COVID-19. The protocol was immunoSEQ multiplex PCR, while the TCRdb copy is restricted to in-frame clones and leaves out a portion. The profile shows 250,000 to 300,000 clones, more than 80% of them singletons. CDR1 is SEHNR and CDR2 is FQNEAQ in the germline V gene (reference sequence). This CDR3 contains 15 residues. The ends were cut back, 5 bases at V and 0 bases at J, with 11 bases in the middle. The clonotype comes from a woman aged 40-49 years with acute or convalescent COVID-19. The V call is TRBV7-9, the J call TRBJ2-1; no clear D. The material sequenced was peripheral blood. The CDR3 region is CASSRHKSSYNEQFF. DNA for the CDR3: TGTGCCAGCAGCCGACACAAGAGCTCCTACAATGAGCAGTTCTTC. The full variable domain, in which reference TRBV7-9 and TRBJ2-1 provide the parts outside the CDR3, is DTGVSQNPRHKITKRGQNVTFRCDPISEHNRLYWYRQTLGQGPEFLTYFQNEAQLEKSRLLSDRFSAERPKGSFSTLEIQRTEQGDSAMYLCASSRHKSSYNEQFFGPGTRLTVL.